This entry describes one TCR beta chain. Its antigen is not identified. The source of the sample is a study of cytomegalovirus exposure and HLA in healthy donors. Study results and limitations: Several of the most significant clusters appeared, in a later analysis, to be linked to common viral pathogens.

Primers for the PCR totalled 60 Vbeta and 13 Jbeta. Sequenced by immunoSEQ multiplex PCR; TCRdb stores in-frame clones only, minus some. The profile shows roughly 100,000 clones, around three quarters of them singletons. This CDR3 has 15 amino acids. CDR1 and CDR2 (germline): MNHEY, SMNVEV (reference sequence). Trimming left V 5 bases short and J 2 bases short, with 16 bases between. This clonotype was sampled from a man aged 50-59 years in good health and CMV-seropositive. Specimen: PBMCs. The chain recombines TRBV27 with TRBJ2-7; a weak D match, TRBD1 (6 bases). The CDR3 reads CASSNYNRAAYEQYF. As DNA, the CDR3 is TGTGCCAGCAGTAACTACAACAGGGCAGCCTACGAGCAGTACTTC.